Presented here are 16 T cell receptor beta chains from one specimen sequenced in a study of cytomegalovirus exposure and HLA in healthy donors. With 60 Vbeta and 13 Jbeta primers, the PCR was carried out. Clones were read by immunoSEQ multiplex PCR, and TCRdb kept only the in-frame ones, dropping some. The sample has fewer than 200,000 clones; 78% are singletons. Source material: PBMCs. The source of these receptors is a female donor in good health and CMV-seronegative.

This rearrangement joins TRBV9 to TRBJ2-3; D remains unclear. CDR3 length equals 13 residues. The germline gives CDR1 SGDLS, CDR2 YYNGEE. The ends were cut back, 1 base at V and 4 bases at J, with 7 bases in the middle. The CDR3 is CASSVTPADTQYF. DNA of the CDR3: TGTGCCAGCAGCGTAACTCCGGCAGATACGCAGTATTTT.

The rearrangement joins TRBV4-1 to TRBJ2-5, with D maybe TRBD2 (6 bases). The J call may be incorrect, as the DNA end agrees better with TRBJ2-7. Germline CDR1 and CDR2: MGHRA and YSYEKL. This CDR3 spans 15 amino acids. The CDR3 loop is CASSQGPGEPYEQYF. The CDR3, as DNA: TGCGCCAGCAGCCAAGGACCGGGAGAACCCTACGAGCAGTACTTC.

The gene calls are TRBV11-3 and TRBJ2-7, with 11 bases aligning to TRBD1. V was clipped by 7 bases and J by 4 bases; unmatched bases: 3. Per germline, CDR1 SGHNT and CDR2 YENEEA. The CDR3 is made up of 13 amino acids. CDR3 amino acids: CASMDRGRYEQYF. For the CDR3, the DNA is TGTGCCAGCATGGACAGGGGGCGATACGAGCAGTACTTC.

The chain employs TRBV4-3 and TRBJ2-1, with TRBD2 matching over 10 bases. The CDR3 totals 17 residues. V shed 0 bases, J shed 8 bases, and the junction held 10 bases outside the gene matches. Germline CDR1 and CDR2: LGHNA and YSLEER. DNA for the CDR3: TGCGCCAGCAGCCAAGATGGAGCGGGAGGGCCTTTGGATGAGCAGTTCTTC. This sequence encodes CASSQDGAGGPLDEQFF.

The rearrangement joins TRBV28 to TRBJ2-6; perhaps TRBD1 as D (5 bases). Germline CDR1 is MDHEN and CDR2 is SYDVKM. V was trimmed by 6 bases and J by 4 bases, leaving 22 bases between them. The CDR3 has 18 amino acids. The CDR3 loop reads CASSRIPPGLLGANVLTF. CDR3 nucleotides: TGTGCCAGCAGCCGGATCCCCCCAGGGTTACTGGGGGCCAACGTCCTGACTTTC.

This clone turned up a few times. V and J are TRBV7-9 and TRBJ1-4, with D possibly being TRBD1 (5 bases). V gave up 2 bases and J gave up 4 bases, with 17 bases separating them. Germline CDR1 and CDR2: SEHNR and FQNEAQ (reference sequence). This CDR3 is 17 amino acids long. CDR3 region: CASSLRVSGIGNEKLFF. Written as DNA, the CDR3 is TGTGCCAGCAGCTTAAGAGTTTCAGGGATCGGTAATGAAAAACTGTTTTTT.

The chain combines TRBV6-6 with TRBJ2-3; 7 nucleotides align to TRBD2. The V segment lost 4 bases and the J segment 0 bases; nucleotides outside the gene matches: 7. Germline lookup yields CDR1 MNHNY and CDR2 SVGAGI (reference sequence). This CDR3 has 16 amino acids. The CDR3 sequence is CASSFIAGGSTDTQYF. For the CDR3, the DNA is TGTGCCAGCAGTTTCATAGCGGGCGGTAGCACAGATACGCAGTATTTT.

The gene calls are TRBV10-3 and TRBJ1-4, with TRBD1 matching 8 bases. Unmatched junction bases numbered 1, after V lost 10 bases and J lost 0 bases. CDR1 ENHRY and CDR2 SYGVKD come from the germline V gene. CDR3 size: 13 residues. The CDR3 is CATTGATNEKLFF. The CDR3 nucleotides are TGTGCCACGACAGGGGCAACTAATGAAAAACTGTTTTTT.

This clone appeared a single time. J is TRBJ2-7 and V is TRBV18; D might be TRBD2 (6 bases). The CDR3 loop spans 21 amino acids. Germline CDR1 is KGHSH and CDR2 is LQKENI. The ends were cut back, 1 base at V and 7 bases at J, with 35 bases in the middle. This CDR3 is CASSPLRVGSPARGLHYEQYF. As DNA, the CDR3 is TGTGCCAGCTCACCACTAAGGGTCGGGAGCCCAGCGCGGGGTCTCCACTATGAGCAGTACTTC.

The J gene is TRBJ1-5, the V gene TRBV6-5, with TRBD1 as a possible D gene (6 bases). Trimming took off 5 bases at V and 0 bases at J, with 11 bases between the two ends. CDR1 is MNHEY and CDR2 is SVGAGI in the germline V gene. The CDR3 extends over 15 amino acids. The CDR3 spells CASSPTGYSNQPQHF. CDR3 bases: TGTGCCAGCAGTCCCACAGGGTATAGCAATCAGCCCCAGCATTTT.

The V call is TRBV28, the J call TRBJ1-1; 9 nucleotides agree with TRBD1. The V gene end was trimmed by 5 bases and the J gene end by 4 bases; junction bases not matched to a gene: 32. The germline CDR1 and CDR2 sequences are MDHEN and SYDVKM. The CDR3 runs 23 residues. The DNA for the CDR3 is TGTGCCAGCAGTCGAGGTGGGTACCGGGACAGGGCCATCATTGATCCCTTGGGCACTGAAGCTTTCTTT. Encoded protein: CASSRGGYRDRAIIDPLGTEAFF.

This chain uses TRBV15 with TRBJ2-7, with D perhaps TRBD2 (6 bases). The germline V gene has CDR1 LNHNV and CDR2 YYDKDF (reference sequence). The CDR3 extends over 14 amino acids. The V and J ends lost 5 bases and 0 bases respectively, with 11 bases between them. CDR3 nucleotide sequence: TGTGCCACCAGCCGGGGGTCGAGCTCCTACGAGCAGTACTTC. Protein product: CATSRGSSSYEQYF.

The V and J genes are TRBV11-2 and TRBJ2-7; D call uncertain. Trimming pared 5 bases from V and 2 bases from J, leaving 10 bases between. Germline V gives CDR1 SGHAT, CDR2 FQNNGV. The CDR3 consists of 13 residues. Here the CDR3 reads CASSPPTPYEQYF. CDR3 DNA sequence: TGTGCCAGCAGCCCCCCGACTCCCTACGAGCAGTACTTC.

The chain links TRBV11-3 to TRBJ2-1, with 8 bases lining up with TRBD2. V lost 5 bases and J lost 4; bases outside the gene matches: 1. CDR3 length: 13 amino acids. Germline V lookup: CDR1 SGHNT, CDR2 YENEEA. CDR3 coding DNA: TGTGCCAGCAGCCGGGGGGGGTACAATGAGCAGTTCTTC. As protein: CASSRGGYNEQFF.

The CDR3 sequence: CASSQEGGGVGQPQHF. CDR3 DNA sequence: TGCGCCAGCAGCCAAGAAGGAGGGGGGGTCGGCCAGCCCCAGCATTTT. The chain is built from TRBV4-1 and TRBJ1-5; a possible D gene is TRBD1 (6 bases). The V and J ends lost 0 bases and 7 bases respectively, with 16 bases between them. Germline lookup yields CDR1 MGHRA and CDR2 YSYEKL. This CDR3 is 16 amino acids long.

This clone appeared a single time. This sequence joins TRBV11-2 and TRBJ2-5, with 7 bases that match TRBD2. V shed 0 bases, J shed 9 bases, and the junction held 1 base outside the gene matches. In germline, CDR1 is SGHAT, CDR2 FQNNGV. The CDR3 spans 12 residues. DNA of the CDR3: TGTGCCAGCAGCTTAGATGGGAGGGCCCAGTACTTC. It encodes CASSLDGRAQYF.